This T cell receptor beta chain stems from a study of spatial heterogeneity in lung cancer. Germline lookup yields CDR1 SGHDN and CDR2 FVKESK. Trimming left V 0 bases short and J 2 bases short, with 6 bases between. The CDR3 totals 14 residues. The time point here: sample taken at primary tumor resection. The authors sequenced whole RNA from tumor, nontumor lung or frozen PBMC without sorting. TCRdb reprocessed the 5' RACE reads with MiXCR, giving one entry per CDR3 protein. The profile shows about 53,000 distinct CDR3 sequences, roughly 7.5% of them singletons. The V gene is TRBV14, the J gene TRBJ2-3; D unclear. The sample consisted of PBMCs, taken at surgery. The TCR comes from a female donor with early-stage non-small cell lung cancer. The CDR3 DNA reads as TGTGCCAGCAGCCAAGACCTTGACACAGATACGCAGTATTTT. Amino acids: CASSQDLDTDTQYF.